This TCR beta chain was retrieved from a study of hypomethylating agent response in myelodysplastic syndrome. The germline V gene has CDR1 MDHEN and CDR2 SYDVKM. The CDR3 is made up of 14 amino acids. V was clipped by 4 bases and J by 5 bases, with 14 bases between them. Clones were read by immunoSEQ multiplex PCR, and TCRdb kept only the in-frame ones, dropping some. This table has roughly 9,300 clones, over 80% appearing once. The chain has TRBV28 and TRBJ1-1; D not resolved. This clonotype was obtained from a human donor with myelodysplastic syndrome. Sequenced material: bone marrow, taken before or after starting hypomethylating agent treatment for myelodysplastic syndrome (not recorded which). The CDR3 loop is CASSSEWRRTEAFF. The CDR3 DNA is TGTGCCAGCAGTTCGGAATGGCGAAGGACTGAAGCTTTCTTT. Based on the CDR3 plus reference TRBV28 and TRBJ1-1, the full variable domain is DVKVTQSSRYLVKRTGEKVFLECVQDMDHENMFWYRQDPGLGLRLIYFSYDVKMKEKGDIPEGYSVSREKKERFSLILESASTNQTSMYLCASSSEWRRTEAFFGQGTRLTVV.